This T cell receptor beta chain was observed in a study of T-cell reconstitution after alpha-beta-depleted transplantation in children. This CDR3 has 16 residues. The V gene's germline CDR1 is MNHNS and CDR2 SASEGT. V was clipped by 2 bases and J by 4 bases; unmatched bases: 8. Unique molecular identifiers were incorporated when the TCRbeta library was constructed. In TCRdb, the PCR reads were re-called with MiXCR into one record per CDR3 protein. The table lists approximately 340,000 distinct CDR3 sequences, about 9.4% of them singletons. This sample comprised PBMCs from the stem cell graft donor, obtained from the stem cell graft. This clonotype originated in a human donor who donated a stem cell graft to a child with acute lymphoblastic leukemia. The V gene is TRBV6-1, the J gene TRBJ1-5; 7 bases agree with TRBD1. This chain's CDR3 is CASSESGAGGNQPQHF. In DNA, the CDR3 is TGTGCCAGCAGTGAATCCGGGGCAGGGGGGAATCAGCCCCAGCATTTT.